This entry concerns a single T cell receptor beta chain. It has no known antigen specificity. Per-base quality was not reported, and no clone a single base away is much larger than it. Within the sample, other DNA sequences also encode this same CDR3. From the cysteine through the phenylalanine, the CDR3 covers 14 amino acids. Only the CDR3 DNA stays, 42 bases, in frame from base 1. The germline V gene yields KGHSH for CDR1 and LQKENI for CDR2. Trimming at the junction amounts to 3 bases on V and 1 base on J, and the germline ends lie 9 bases apart. The time point label on this specimen signifies: pre-treatment sample, taken before nivolumab and TIL therapy. The baseline tumor samples, taken from the same resection that was used to grow TIL, were excised metastases, most often pleural nodules or supraclavicular lymph nodes. Tumors were harvested before any PD-1/PD-L1 blockade; patients then received nivolumab, and those progressing received lymphodepletion, expanded TIL infusion and IL-2. Adults with stage 4 NSCLC were enrolled in a dual-center phase I trial from 2017 to January 2020. Samples were obtained from a single-arm, open-label phase I trial in which tumor-infiltrating lymphocyte therapy with nivolumab was evaluated in advanced non-small cell lung cancer. For each resected tumor, portions were snap-frozen in liquid nitrogen and kept at -80 degrees C. Using laser-capture macrodissection, tumor regions of interest were selected on H&E sections, then pulverized into around 16 mg aliquots and extracted using Qiagen Allprep kits.

The data originate from a study of TIL therapy for anti-PD-1-resistant metastatic lung cancer (dated by TCRdb to the early 2020s). For the study in its entirety: Among the enrolled patients, the median age was 54 years (range roughly 35-75), and the median tumor PD-L1 proportion score was roughly 6%. Most of the cohort had lung adenocarcinoma, a handful of tumors were EGFR-mutant and two were ALK-rearranged, and half of the patients were current or former smokers. A median non-synonymous tumor mutation burden of approximately 1.5 mutations per megabase was determined across the cohort by whole-exome sequencing. Tumor and peripheral blood T cell receptor beta sequencing was used to track clonotypes across tumor, expanded TIL product and serial blood samples. General conclusions and limits of the study: Higher clonality and lower diversity were observed in expanded TIL cultures than in baseline intratumoral T cells (median clonality around 5.9% vs 31%, p < 0.0001). The study protocol defined all tumor marker inferences as exploratory. Clonal turnover during TIL culture was high, and many clones enriched in the product were not detected in the baseline tumor, suggesting clonal contraction instead of faithful expansion. Generalizability was limited because the cohort was highly selected, with more treatment-naive, never-smoker and oncogene-addicted patients included than is typical.

TCR beta CDR3 regions were amplified from genomic DNA by bias-controlled multiplex PCR with the immunoSEQ v3 hsTCRB kit. An Illumina NextSeq 500 was used to sequence the TCR libraries, reaching approximately 2.1 million read pairs at survey level or roughly 5-6.5 million at deep level. The paper's data handling went like this. The immunoSEQ Analyzer software assigned V, D and J genes, filtered out non-productive sequences, and reported clonality. To compare repertoires between infused TIL and blood, productive Simpson clonality was used along with the Morisita overlap index of productive TRB rearrangements. TCRdb holds this immuneACCESS table with in-frame rearrangements only. Some clones are missing; in checked studies, unresolved V genes explain under half, and the rest has no known cause. V, J and clone size were drawn from that table, and D and trimming were deduced from the DNA. In this sample the table shows more than 90,000 clones, around three fifths of which occur a single time. The leading ten clones occupy approximately 11% of the sample.

The V and J genes are TRBV18 and TRBJ1-1; no confident D gene assignment can be made. Sequences were derived from tumor tissue, sampled at baseline. The sequence derives from a person between 25 and 80 years old with non-small cell lung cancer. DNA sequence: TGTGCCAGCTCACCCATCACAAGGAACACTGAAGCTTTCTTT. It codes for CASSPITRNTEAFF.